The source of this T cell receptor (beta chain) is a study of cytomegalovirus exposure and HLA in healthy donors. Study results and caveats: Despite most TCR sequences being rare, some public TCRs occurred in many donors.

In regard to this clone: Its antigen is unknown.

CDR3 length equals 18 residues. With 0 bases removed from V and 1 base from J, the gap between germline ends came to 19 bases. Germline V CDR1 and CDR2: SGHDT, YYEEEE. The PCR was carried out with 60 Vbeta primers and 13 Jbeta primers. Generated by immunoSEQ multiplex PCR, the TCRdb table keeps only in-frame clones and is missing some. The sample carries about 160,000 clones, about 79% recorded once. J is TRBJ1-2 and V is TRBV5-6; TRBD1 might be the D (6 bases). This clonotype originated in a man between 45 and 60 years old in good health and CMV-seropositive. Sequences were obtained from PBMCs. CDR3 amino acids: CASSLGVGAGKLNYGYTF. The CDR3 bases are TGTGCCAGCAGCTTGGGTGTGGGGGCAGGCAAGCTTAACTATGGCTACACCTTC.